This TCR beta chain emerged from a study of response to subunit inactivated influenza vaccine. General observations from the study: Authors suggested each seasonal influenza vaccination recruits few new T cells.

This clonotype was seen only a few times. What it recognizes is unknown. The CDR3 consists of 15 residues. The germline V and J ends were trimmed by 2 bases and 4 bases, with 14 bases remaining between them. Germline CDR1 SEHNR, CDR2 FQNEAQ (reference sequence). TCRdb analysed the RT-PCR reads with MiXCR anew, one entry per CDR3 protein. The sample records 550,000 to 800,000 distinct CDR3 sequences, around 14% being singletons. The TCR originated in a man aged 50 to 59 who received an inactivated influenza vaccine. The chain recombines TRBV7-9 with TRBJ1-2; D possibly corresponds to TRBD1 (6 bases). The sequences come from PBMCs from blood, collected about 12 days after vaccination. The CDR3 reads CASSLSGARGYGYTF. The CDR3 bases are TGTGCCAGCAGCTTATCGGGGGCCCGGGGCTATGGCTACACCTTC.